This T cell receptor beta chain was documented in a study of CD8 T cells in Susac syndrome. High-throughput TCR beta sequencing covered peripheral CD8+ and CD4+ T cells. The multiple sclerosis controls were treatment-naive patients, and their relapsing-remitting disease was stable or active. Random hexamers served to reverse transcribe roughly 0.45 to 1 ug RNA. Coverage of TCR beta CDR3 amplification by immunoSEQ multiplex PCR extended to 54 Vbeta and 13 Jbeta. Each CDR3 protein is one row after TCRdb ran MiXCR on the immunoSEQ multiplex PCR reads. Of some 300,000 distinct CDR3 sequences listed, roughly 85% were seen once; the top ten hold 0.2% to 0.25%. Germline lookup yields CDR1 DFQATT and CDR2 SNEGSKA (reference sequence). The V end was cut by 4 bases, the J end by 0 bases, with 19 bases between. The CDR3 contains 17 residues.

This chain uses TRBV20-1 with TRBJ2-1; D possibly uses TRBD1 or TRBD2 (7 bases each). This TCR derives from a human donor with multiple sclerosis. The material sequenced was CD8+ T cells from PBMCs. DNA of the CDR3: TGCAGTGCTACAGGGGGGTTTACTAGCGCCTCCTACAATGAGCAGTTCTTC. Protein product: CSATGGFTSASYNEQFF.